The entry below gives a single T cell receptor (beta chain) sequence along with its context. What it binds is not known. The data belong to a study of glioma-infiltrating T cells after dendritic cell vaccination. Overall study: The vaccine used monocyte-derived dendritic cells pulsed overnight with autologous tumor lysate. The study's findings and limits: Higher pretreatment TIL content predicted longer progression-free time and survival.

TCRB CDR3 was amplified from 2 ug genomic DNA or less. Libraries were prepared by immunoSEQ multiplex PCR; TCRdb keeps only in-frame clonotypes and omits some of them. The repertoire holds roughly 100,000 clones, with 90% as singletons. Stated time point: after dendritic cell vaccination, including at tumor progression/relapse. No glioblastoma patient carried an isocitrate dehydrogenase mutation. The V and J ends lost 1 base and 2 bases, in that order; junction bases with no gene match: 2. The germline V gene encodes CDR1 LNHDA and CDR2 SQIVND (reference sequence). This CDR3 comprises 15 residues. The rearrangement uses TRBV19 and TRBJ2-7; 10 bases line up with TRBD2. Sequenced material: blood, taken after dendritic cell vaccination. This receptor was taken from a human donor with glioblastoma. The CDR3 DNA reads as TGTGCCAGTAGTATAGCTCTAGCGGGAGCCTACGAGCAGTACTTC. Its translation is CASSIALAGAYEQYF.